The 15 T cell receptor beta chains listed next were all sequenced from one sample in a study of blood T cell repertoires in COVID-19. TCRdb keeps only in-frame clones here, not all; method: immunoSEQ multiplex PCR. The sample includes about 240,000 clones, around 90% of them seen just once. The specimen sequenced was peripheral blood. The source of these receptors is a man in his sixties who had recovered from COVID-19.

The rearrangement links TRBV24-1 to TRBJ2-7; 7 bases line up with TRBD2. V was clipped by 7 bases and J by 5 bases; unmatched bases: 4. CDR1 is KGHDR and CDR2 is SFDVKD in the germline V gene. This CDR3 has 12 amino acids. The DNA for the CDR3 is TGTGCCACCAGCCGCGGGGGTCACGAGCAGTACTTC. Its translation: CATSRGGHEQYF.

The rearrangement links TRBV7-2 to TRBJ2-2, with TRBD2 matching over 8 bases. This CDR3 contains 15 residues. Germline V lookup: CDR1 SGHTA, CDR2 FQGNSA. V lost 5 bases, J lost 2 bases, and 4 bases stayed unmatched. CDR3 DNA: TGTGCCAGCAGCCTTAGCGGGGTAAACACCGGGGAGCTGTTTTTT. This gives the protein CASSLSGVNTGELFF.

Ten or more counts support this clone. The chain carries TRBV7-2 and TRBJ1-2, with TRBD1 matching over 9 bases. This CDR3 spans 16 amino acids. V shed 5 bases, J shed 2 bases, and the junction held 9 bases outside the gene matches. Germline CDR1 reads SGHTA; CDR2 reads FQGNSA. CDR3 loop: CASSPQGQGRNYGYTF. The CDR3 DNA is TGTGCCAGCAGCCCCCAAGGACAGGGGCGAAACTATGGCTACACCTTC.

The CDR3: CASTSSGANVLTF. The CDR3 DNA reads TGTGCCAGCACGAGTTCTGGGGCCAACGTCCTGACTTTC. The V call is TRBV6-5, the J call TRBJ2-6; D is unresolved. The germline gives CDR1 MNHEY, CDR2 SVGAGI. The CDR3 extends over 13 amino acids. Between the trimmed V and J ends, which lost 7 bases and 1 base, there was a span of 5 bases.

The V call is TRBV5-1, the J call TRBJ1-4, with D unresolved. V was trimmed by 3 bases and J by 5 bases, leaving 8 bases between them. Germline CDR1 SGHRS, CDR2 YFSETQ. This CDR3 comprises 13 residues. The CDR3 region has the DNA TGCGCCAGCAGCTCCGGGTCGAATGAAAAACTGTTTTTT. Translated, it gives CASSSGSNEKLFF.

The rearrangement joins TRBV7-6 to TRBJ2-3; D is uncertain. The CDR3 sequence is 13 residues long. The ends were cut back, 1 base at V and 1 base at J, with 3 bases in the middle. Germline V gene lookup returns CDR1 SGHVS and CDR2 FNYEAQ. CDR3 sequence: CASSLGGTDTQYF. As DNA, the CDR3 is TGTGCCAGCAGCTTAGGCGGCACAGATACGCAGTATTTT.

This clone was seen a single time. This sequence joins TRBV18 and TRBJ2-7; 7 positions agree with TRBD1. J gave up 3 bases and V 3 bases, and 11 bases lay outside the gene matches. Germline assignment: CDR1 KGHSH and CDR2 LQKENI. The CDR3 length is 16 residues. The CDR3 sequence: CASSPPDRVVGYEQYF. DNA for the CDR3: TGTGCCAGCTCACCCCCAGACAGGGTGGTTGGCTACGAGCAGTACTTC.

The V and J genes are TRBV4-1 and TRBJ2-1; 7 bases map to TRBD1. The V segment lost 8 bases and the J segment 6 bases; nucleotides outside the gene matches: 10. Germline values: CDR1 MGHRA, CDR2 YSYEKL. The CDR3 loop spans 14 amino acids. This CDR3 is CASRRQGLANEQFF. CDR3 nucleotide sequence: TGCGCCAGCCGCCGACAGGGTCTGGCCAATGAGCAGTTCTTC.

The gene calls are TRBV5-1 and TRBJ1-6; TRBD1 is a possible D gene (6 bases). The CDR3 covers 15 residues. Germline loops: CDR1 SGHRS, CDR2 YFSETQ. V lost 1 base, J lost 9 bases, and 14 bases lay in between. CDR3 nucleotide sequence: TGCGCCAGCAGCTTGACCGCAGGGGTCGGTTCACCCCTCCACTTT. Its translation is CASSLTAGVGSPLHF.

The chain employs TRBV19 and TRBJ2-7; D unclear. Germline lookup yields CDR1 LNHDA and CDR2 SQIVND (reference sequence). Trimming cost V 9 bases and J 0 bases, with 15 bases left between them. The CDR3 is 14 amino acids. CDR3 bases: TGTGCCAGCCCACGCCGGTGCCTCTCCTACGAGCAGTACTTC. Residues: CASPRRCLSYEQYF.

This chain uses TRBV6-5 with TRBJ2-7, with TRBD1 matching over 9 bases. The V gene end was trimmed by 5 bases and the J gene end by 2 bases; junction bases not matched to a gene: 7. The length of the CDR3 is 15 residues. From germline, CDR1 is MNHEY and CDR2 SVGAGI. CDR3 amino acids: CASSRDRAGPYEQYF. The DNA for the CDR3 is TGTGCCAGCAGTAGGGACAGGGCTGGACCCTACGAGCAGTACTTC.

This CDR3 reads CASSYGGGEETQYF. CDR3 coding DNA: TGTGCCAGCAGTTACGGCGGGGGGGAAGAGACCCAGTACTTC. The chain employs TRBV6-5 and TRBJ2-5; the match to TRBD2 covers 9 bases. Germline CDR1 reads MNHEY; CDR2 reads SVGAGI. V shed 2 bases and J 3 bases; nucleotides not matched to a gene: 1. The CDR3 is 14 amino acids.

This sequence joins TRBV7-2 and TRBJ1-1; no clear D. Trimming took 1 base from V and 10 from J, leaving 19 bases between them. Germline lookup yields CDR1 SGHTA and CDR2 FQGNSA. The CDR3 loop spans 15 amino acids. CDR3 sequence reads: CASSLGTLGRRSAFF. For the CDR3, the DNA is TGTGCCAGCAGCTTAGGGACCCTCGGGAGAAGATCAGCTTTCTTT. The whole variable domain, remainder taken from reference TRBV7-2 and TRBJ1-1, is GAGVSQSPSNKVTEKGKDVELRCDPISGHTALYWYRQSLGQGLEFLIYFQGNSAPDKSGLPSDRFSAERTGGSVSTLTIQRTQQEDSAVYLCASSLGTLGRRSAFFGQGTRLTVV.

The rearrangement uses TRBV10-2 and TRBJ1-2; 9 nucleotides line up with TRBD1. V trimming: 8 bases; J trimming: 3 bases; junction bases outside the gene matches: 13. CDR1 and CDR2 from the germline V gene are WSHSY and SAAADI. The CDR3 runs 16 residues. The CDR3 region has the DNA TGCGCCAGCCGCCCATCGGACAGGGGCCTATACTATGGCTACACCTTC. Translating it yields CASRPSDRGLYYGYTF.

The chain employs TRBV6-5 and TRBJ2-7, with TRBD1 matching 7 bases. The germline gives CDR1 MNHEY, CDR2 SVGAGI. This CDR3 has 13 residues. The V gene end was trimmed by 7 bases and the J gene end by 1 base; junction bases not matched to a gene: 4. CDR3 sequence: CASNRDRSYEQYV. The CDR3 nucleotides read TGTGCCAGCAATAGGGACAGATCCTACGAGCAGTACGTC.